This TCR beta chain originates from a study of T cell responses to AZD1222 COVID-19 vaccine (dated by TCRdb to about 2021). Study-level background: AZD1222 recipients with second doses at about 4 weeks or about 12 weeks were pooled, because spike-specific TCR depth and breadth did not differ between schedules. TCR sequencing was performed for more than 230 trial participants, of whom some 200 were given two doses of AZD1222 and some 26 were given two doses of MenACWY control vaccine. Enrollment into the trials was organized by age into subgroups of 18-55, 56-69 and 70-plus years, and those subgroups contained about 150, 27 and 61 TCR-sequenced participants, respectively. What the authors observed across the whole study: Participants were mostly white British and included more females than males, and it was suggested by the authors that clonal diversity may have been underestimated. The whole spike protein was spanned by vaccine-associated CD4 TCRs, and dominant responses were seen in regions 160-218 and 743-854. The 56-69-year group was small, and its depth increase did not reach significance, likely because of low power. After two AZD1222 doses, spike-specific TCR breadth and depth were significantly higher than at day 0 and than in MenACWY recipients. Reportedly, close to half of the unique spike-specific TCRs recognized epitopes lying outside the regions that are mutated in the B.1.351 and B.1.1.7 variants. No day 14 peak-response samples were available, so repertoires were characterized only after the peak T cell response. Conclusions about previously exposed vaccinees are limited, since just a handful of AZD1222 recipients were seropositive for SARS-CoV-2 at baseline.

This clone showed up just once. What this receptor recognizes is not known. There are no base qualities to consult, and no much larger clone falls within one base. Trimming removed 1 base from V and 5 bases from J, leaving 12 bases between the germline ends. CDR1 and CDR2, per the germline V gene (reference sequence), are SEHNR and FQNEAQ. Its CDR3 holds 14 amino acids, cysteine through phenylalanine. This entry keeps only the CDR3 DNA: 42 bases, framed from base 1. The CDR3 regions of human TCRbeta chains were subjected to immunosequencing. As for the original processing: Repertoire TCRs were checked for matches against a reference library of SARS-CoV-2-specific TCRs that had been generated using the MIRA antigen-specificity platform. Breadth was defined as the fraction of unique TCRs that were SARS-CoV-2-associated, and depth was defined as the fraction of total T cells that were SARS-CoV-2-associated. Each spike-specific TCR was assigned to its reactive spike region and to a CD4 or CD8 class using the MIRA data. Log10-transformed breadth and depth values were compared by one-way ANOVA with Sidak's multiple comparisons tests. Sourced from immuneACCESS, this table was stored by TCRdb with only in-frame sequences that have V and J called. A share of the clones is absent; for the studies checked, an unresolved V gene accounts for under half, and the remainder has no known explanation. Clone size and the V and J calls come from that table; the DNA yielded D and trimming. The sample yields some 190,000 clones; around 88% were counted once. More than 7% of the sample lies in the top ten.

Sample time point, as interpreted from the label and publication: baseline before first vaccination. Vaccinee samples were obtained from the UK trials COV001 and COV002, which included a single-blind randomized controlled phase 2/3 trial of AZD1222 (ChAdOx1 nCoV-19) in healthy adults. For TCRbeta chain sequencing, PBMC samples from trial participants were taken at day 0 and at day 28 after the second dose. The TCR comes from an adult in good health. The source was peripheral blood, collected on day 0 of AZD1222 vaccination. This sequence uses TRBV7-9 and TRBJ2-7, and TRBD1 may be the D gene, going by 5 matching bases. The CDR3 reads CASSLEAGNHEQYF. The DNA sequence follows: TGTGCCAGCAGCTTAGAAGCAGGGAACCACGAGCAGTACTTC.